Listed below are T cell receptor beta chains from one sample, sequenced in a study of shared clonotypes between healthy human individuals. Profiling relied on immunoSEQ multiplex PCR, and the TCRdb table lists in-frame clones only, not all of them. Of approximately 840,000 clones listed, approximately 97% are singletons. Sequencing was performed on naive CD8+ T cells sorted from blood. Receptors were obtained from a man aged 25 to 40 in good health. Each CDR3 is given with its conserved first and last residue. A D gene is named only where the DNA matches it firmly. The size entry is marked missing in some rows and otherwise reads once, few, many or a size class.

TRBJ1-3,TRBV13,.,.,CASSLGGEGGNTIYF,TGTGCCAGCAGCTTAGGCGGGGAAGGGGGAAACACCATATATTTT
TRBJ2-7,TRBV5-1,.,.,CASSLGAVGEQYF,TGCGCCAGCAGCTTGGGGGCCGTGGGGGAGCAGTACTTC
TRBJ2-7,TRBV7-9,.,.,CASSPVLGSYEQYF,TGTGCCAGCAGCCCAGTACTGGGTTCCTACGAGCAGTACTTC
TRBJ1-1,TRBV27,once,.,CASTLTYPNTEAFF,TGTGCCAGCACCTTGACCTACCCGAACACTGAAGCTTTCTTT
TRBJ1-1,TRBV27,.,.,CASIPTIWDLPEAFF,TGTGCCAGCATCCCTACTATCTGGGACTTGCCTGAAGCTTTCTTT
TRBJ2-3,TRBV6-6,.,.,CATLARDTQYF,TGTGCCACTTTAGCGAGAGATACGCAGTATTTT
TRBJ2-2,TRBV7-9,.,.,CASSPPEGYTGELFF,TGTGCCAGCAGCCCCCCGGAGGGCTACACCGGGGAGCTGTTTTTT
TRBJ1-3,TRBV28,.,.,CASSLRETGNTIYF,TGTGCCAGCAGTTTGAGGGAAACTGGAAACACCATATATTTT
TRBJ2-1,TRBV7-7,.,TRBD1,CASSPRDRVSEQFF,TGTGCCAGCAGCCCGCGGGACAGGGTCAGCGAGCAGTTCTTC
TRBJ2-7,TRBV6-1,once,.,CASSPGPIFYEQYF,TGTGCCAGCAGCCCGGGTCCGATCTTCTACGAGCAGTACTTC
TRBJ2-1,TRBV7-9,.,TRBD2,CASSSGLAHNEQFF,TGTGCCAGCAGCTCGGGACTAGCCCACAATGAGCAGTTCTTC
TRBJ2-7,TRBV6-6,.,TRBD1,CASSTTTQGASDEQYF,TGTGCCAGCAGTACAACTACACAGGGGGCGTCTGACGAGCAGTACTTC
TRBJ2-2,TRBV5-1,.,.,CASSFHRESTGELFF,TGCGCCAGCAGCTTTCACAGGGAATCCACCGGGGAGCTGTTTTTT
TRBJ2-7,TRBV20-1,.,.,CSASPGEQYF,TGCAGTGCCTCTCCTGGGGAGCAGTACTTC
TRBJ2-3,TRBV10-1,.,TRBD2,CASSATSGLDTQYF,TGCGCCAGCAGTGCGACTAGCGGGCTTGATACGCAGTATTTT
TRBJ1-3,TRBV6-6,once,.,CASSPAVSSGNTIYF,TGTGCCAGCAGTCCCGCGGTTAGTTCTGGAAACACCATATATTTT
TRBJ2-7,TRBV27,.,.,CASSFSRRDEQYF,TGTGCCAGCAGTTTTAGCAGGAGAGACGAGCAGTACTTC
TRBJ2-7,TRBV7-9,.,.,CASSFSRSYEQYF,TGTGCCAGCAGCTTTTCGAGGTCCTACGAGCAGTACTTC
TRBJ2-7,TRBV5-5,.,.,CASSLVAGPPYEQYF,TGTGCCAGCAGCTTGGTTGCGGGACCCCCCTACGAGCAGTACTTC
TRBJ2-7,TRBV6-1,.,.,CASSEGRAYEQYF,TGTGCCAGCAGTGAAGGCAGGGCCTACGAGCAGTACTTC
TRBJ2-7,TRBV7-9,.,.,CASSSTTPSPSREQYF,TGTGCCAGCTCCAGTACGACTCCGTCCCCTAGTAGGGAGCAGTACTTC
TRBJ1-4,TRBV7-9,.,.,CASSSPRASNEKLFF,TGTGCCAGCAGCTCCCCCCGGGCCTCGAATGAAAAACTGTTTTTT
TRBJ2-1,TRBV9,.,TRBD2,CASSLGTSGRDEQFF,TGTGCCAGCAGCCTCGGGACTAGCGGGAGAGATGAGCAGTTCTTC
TRBJ2-3,TRBV4-1,.,.,CASSQATGVTLTDTQYF,TGCGCCAGCAGCCAAGCCACGGGGGTTACCCTCACAGATACGCAGTATTTT
TRBJ1-1,TRBV9,.,.,CASSAPRAGTVNTEAFF,TGTGCCAGCAGCGCTCCCCGAGCCGGGACGGTGAACACTGAAGCTTTCTTT
TRBJ2-3,TRBV7-8,.,.,CASRENPSSTDTQYF,TGTGCCAGCAGGGAGAACCCTAGCAGTACAGATACGCAGTATTTT
TRBJ2-5,TRBV27,.,.,CASSHGRYQETQYF,TGTGCCAGCAGCCATGGACGCTACCAAGAGACCCAGTACTTC
TRBJ2-7,TRBV2,.,.,CARKSGYEQYF,TGTGCCAGAAAAAGCGGTTACGAGCAGTACTTC
TRBJ1-1,TRBV4-1,.,.,CASSQLSRTEAFF,TGCGCCAGCAGCCAGCTTTCCAGAACTGAAGCTTTCTTT
TRBJ2-3,TRBV27,.,.,CASSLSSTDTQYF,TGTGCCAGCAGTTTATCGAGCACAGATACGCAGTATTTT
TRBJ2-5,TRBV9,once,TRBD2,CASSVASGRIETQYF,TGTGCCAGCAGCGTAGCTAGCGGGAGGATTGAGACCCAGTACTTC
TRBJ2-7,TRBV5-6,.,.,CASSADNYEQYF,TGTGCCAGCAGCGCGGATAATTACGAGCAGTACTTC
TRBJ1-1,TRBV10-2,.,TRBD1,CASSDQGAGTEAFF,TGCGCCAGCAGTGATCAGGGGGCAGGAACTGAAGCTTTCTTT
TRBJ1-2,TRBV4-1,.,.,CASSQQGNYGYTF,TGCGCCAGCAGCCAGCAGGGTAACTATGGCTACACCTTC
TRBJ2-7,TRBV9,.,TRBD2,CASSGGAGRNYEQYF,TGTGCCAGCAGCGGAGGAGCGGGACGAAACTACGAGCAGTACTTC
TRBJ2-1,TRBV5-4,.,.,CASSLQGEDEQFF,TGTGCCAGCAGCTTGCAGGGGGAGGATGAGCAGTTCTTC
TRBJ1-1,TRBV9,.,.,CASSPGNTEAFF,TGTGCCAGCAGCCCAGGGAACACTGAAGCTTTCTTT
TRBJ2-7,TRBV25-1,.,TRBD1,CASSEGTGSYEQYF,TGTGCCAGCAGTGAAGGGACAGGGTCCTACGAGCAGTACTTC
TRBJ2-1,TRBV13,.,.,CASSHRSGTSFNEQFF,TGTGCCAGCAGCCACCGCTCCGGGACCAGCTTTAATGAGCAGTTCTTC
TRBJ2-7,TRBV27,.,.,CASSLSGGLYEQYF,TGTGCCAGCAGTTTATCGGGGGGCCTCTACGAGCAGTACTTC
TRBJ1-2,TRBV14,.,.,CASIGKGDYSYTF,TGTGCCAGCATTGGGAAGGGCGACTATAGCTACACCTTC
TRBJ2-3,TRBV27,.,.,CASSPHTDTQYF,TGTGCCAGCAGTCCTCACACAGATACGCAGTATTTT
TRBJ2-7,TRBV30,.,.,CAWDPGFGYEQYF,TGTGCCTGGGACCCAGGGTTTGGTTACGAGCAGTACTTC
TRBJ1-5,TRBV27,.,.,CASSPTGANQPQHF,TGTGCCAGCAGTCCCACCGGAGCAAATCAGCCCCAGCATTTT
TRBJ1-5,TRBV6-6,.,.,CASSYSWGMGQPQHF,TGTGCCAGCAGTTACTCATGGGGGATGGGGCAGCCCCAGCATTTT
TRBJ1-1,TRBV5-1,.,.,CASRKKTLRGSDTEAFF,TGCGCCAGCAGAAAAAAAACACTCCGAGGGTCGGACACTGAAGCTTTCTTT
TRBJ2-1,TRBV7-6,.,.,CASSSSTGDIYNEQFF,TGTGCCAGCAGCTCCTCTACGGGAGACATATACAATGAGCAGTTCTTC
TRBJ2-1,TRBV11-3,.,TRBD2,CASSLDQTSGLNEQFF,TGTGCCAGCAGCTTAGATCAAACTAGCGGGCTAAATGAGCAGTTCTTC
TRBJ2-3,TRBV9,once,TRBD1,CASSRGTGSTDTQYF,TGTGCCAGCAGCCGTGGGACAGGGAGCACAGATACGCAGTATTTT
TRBJ1-2,TRBV7-9,once,TRBD1,CASSPDRGAANYGYTF,TGTGCCAGCAGCCCCGACAGGGGCGCTGCTAACTATGGCTACACCTTC
TRBJ1-2,TRBV27,.,.,CASSLARGVGYTF,TGTGCCAGCAGTCTCGCCCGGGGAGTTGGCTACACCTTC